The 12 T cell receptor beta chains below all came from one sample that was sequenced in a study of blood T cell repertoires in COVID-19. The repertoire was sequenced with immunoSEQ multiplex PCR; TCRdb's copy has only in-frame clones and lacks some. The sample comprises hundreds of thousands of clones, under 90% of which are singletons, and 15% to 17% rests with the top ten. Sequenced sample: PBMCs or T cells enriched from blood (not recorded which). The receptors were gathered from a man aged 18 to 29 who had recovered from COVID-19.

This clone appeared a few times. V gene TRBV27 combines with J gene TRBJ1-2; TRBD1 matches 9 bases. The germline gives CDR1 MNHEY, CDR2 SMNVEV (reference sequence). The junction had 5 bases not matched to a gene; V was cut back by 5 bases and J by 1 base. The CDR3 extends over 15 amino acids. The CDR3 loop reads CASSPQGQGNYGYTF. The CDR3 DNA reads as TGTGCCAGCAGTCCCCAGGGACAGGGTAACTATGGCTACACCTTC.

This clone was observed many times. The V call is TRBV7-9, the J call TRBJ1-3; 7 nucleotides match TRBD1. Per germline, CDR1 SEHNR and CDR2 FQNEAQ (reference sequence). Trimming cost V 5 bases and J 5 bases; bases outside gene matches: 6. The CDR3 spans 14 residues. In nucleotides, the CDR3 is TGTGCCAGCAGCCCCCAGGGGGTGAGAAACACCATATATTTT. Translation: CASSPQGVRNTIYF.

As for this clone: Mismatch with germline at one junction end may stem from a read error. The chain couples TRBV7-7 to TRBJ2-2; 7 bases fit TRBD1. This CDR3 is 19 amino acids long. In germline, CDR1 is SSHAT, CDR2 FNYEAQ (reference sequence). The CDR3 region is CASSLDPAKGTANTGELFF. CDR3 DNA: TGTGCTAGCAGCTTAGATCCCGCCAAAGGGACAGCGAACACCGGGGAGCTGTTTTTT.

The rearrangement joins TRBV2 to TRBJ1-5; possibly TRBD1 for D (6 bases). This CDR3 comprises 15 residues. V lost 3 bases to trimming and J lost 1 base, with 10 bases between them. CDR1 SNHLY and CDR2 FYNNEI come from the germline V gene. For the CDR3, the DNA is TGTGCCAGCAGTGAGGGCAGGGGAAGCAATCAGCCCCAGCATTTT. Amino acids: CASSEGRGSNQPQHF.

The chain combines TRBV7-3 with TRBJ2-5; D possibly corresponds to TRBD1 (5 bases). The CDR3 consists of 13 residues. CDR1 is SGHTA and CDR2 is FQGTGA in the germline V gene. V lost 5 bases, J lost 4 bases, and 11 bases lay in between. DNA for the CDR3: TGTGCCAGCAGCCAGGGTGTCGGAGAGACCCAGTACTTC. Its translation: CASSQGVGETQYF.

This chain connects TRBV18 to TRBJ2-7; 8 bases match TRBD1. This CDR3 has 16 residues. Trimming removed 2 bases from V and 2 bases from J; junction bases left unmatched: 8. In germline, CDR1 is KGHSH, CDR2 LQKENI. CDR3 amino acids: CASSPGFEQGAYEQYF. For the CDR3, the DNA is TGTGCCAGCTCACCAGGATTTGAACAGGGGGCCTACGAGCAGTACTTC.

The chain recombines TRBV9 with TRBJ1-3, with a tentative D call TRBD1 (5 bases). CDR3 length: 18 amino acids. Per germline, CDR1 SGDLS and CDR2 YYNGEE. Trimming removed 0 bases at V and 0 bases at J, with 16 bases between. CDR3 DNA: TGTGCCAGCAGCGTAGGGAGTGGGGCAAGAAGCTCTGGAAACACCATATATTTT. This sequence encodes CASSVGSGARSSGNTIYF.

The J gene is TRBJ2-1, the V gene TRBV7-6; TRBD2 matches 13 bases. The CDR3 spans 20 residues. From germline, CDR1 is SGHVS and CDR2 FNYEAQ. Trimming removed 0 bases from V and 3 bases from J; junction bases left unmatched: 11. In nucleotides, the CDR3 is TGTGCCAGCAGCTTAGCGTTTACTAGCGGGAGGGCCGAGGTCTACAATGAGCAGTTCTTC. Residues: CASSLAFTSGRAEVYNEQFF. Full variable domain (remainder filled in from reference TRBV7-6 and TRBJ2-1): GAGVSQSPRYKVTKRGQDVALRCDPISGHVSLYWYRQALGQGPEFLTYFNYEAQQDKSGLPNDRFSAERPEGSISTLTIQRTEQRDSAMYRCASSLAFTSGRAEVYNEQFFGPGTRLTVL.

Concerning this clone: This specimen includes other DNA sequences encoding the same CDR3. The chain couples TRBV6-5 to TRBJ1-1, with D unresolved. The CDR3 covers 13 residues. CDR1 is MNHEY, CDR2 SVGAGI, per germline. V lost 2 bases, J lost 1 base, and 5 bases lay in between. The CDR3 coding sequence is TGTGCCAGCAGTTACGGCAGGAACACTGAAGCTTTCTTT. This translates into CASSYGRNTEAFF.

This clone was counted between two and nine times. The rearrangement joins TRBV15 to TRBJ2-5, with 7 bases matching TRBD1. The CDR3 is 16 amino acids. The V and J ends lost 2 bases and 4 bases, in that order; junction bases with no gene match: 10. The V gene's germline CDR1 is LNHNV and CDR2 YYDKDF (reference sequence). The CDR3 bases are TGTGCCACCAGCAGACACCTACAGGGGATATTAGAGACCCAGTACTTC. Translation gives CATSRHLQGILETQYF.

The chain has TRBV28 and TRBJ2-1; 10 bases match TRBD2. The CDR3 is made up of 19 amino acids. The trim removed 1 base at V and 4 bases at J, leaving 13 bases unmatched. CDR1 MDHEN and CDR2 SYDVKM come from the germline V gene. CDR3 sequence: CASSLYWGSGRRGYNEQFF. The CDR3 nucleotides read TGTGCCAGCAGTTTATATTGGGGTAGCGGGAGGCGGGGGTACAATGAGCAGTTCTTC.

The chain carries TRBV20-1 and TRBJ2-2, with 8 bases fitting TRBD2. Trimming cost V 3 bases and J 5 bases; bases outside gene matches: 5. The CDR3 runs to 14 residues. Germline CDR1 reads DFQATT; CDR2 reads SNEGSKA (reference sequence). DNA for the CDR3: TGCAGTGCTAGTAGCGGGATGGGTACCGGGGAGCTGTTTTTT. Protein: CSASSGMGTGELFF.